Below, 19 T cell receptor beta chains from the same sample are listed, as sequenced in a study of PD-L1 blockade in urothelial cancer. Here immunoSEQ multiplex PCR was the method, and the copy in TCRdb shows in-frame clones only, minus some. This sample has 48,000 or so clones; 65% to 85% occur once, and the top ten carry approximately 8.8%. This sample's time point: peripheral blood 6 weeks after treatment start. The sample was PBMCs, taken around atezolizumab (anti-PD-L1) treatment. The receptor set was obtained from a man between 65 and 85 years old with urothelial cancer.

The genes are TRBV7-6 and TRBJ2-3; 11 positions agree with TRBD2. The CDR3 loop spans 17 amino acids. With V trimmed by 1 base and J by 5 bases, 8 bases remained unmatched. The V gene's germline CDR1 is SGHVS and CDR2 FNYEAQ. DNA of the CDR3: TGTGCCAGCAGCTTAGTCCGGACTAGCGGGTCCAAAGATACGCAGTATTTT. It codes for CASSLVRTSGSKDTQYF.

This clone was recorded a few times. This chain joins TRBV9 and TRBJ2-1; 9 bases agree with TRBD2. The CDR3 has 17 amino acids. CDR1 and CDR2 from the germline V gene are SGDLS and YYNGEE. J lost 4 bases, V lost 4 bases, and 12 bases had no gene match. The CDR3 nucleotides are TGTGCCAGCAGCTCCATTACCGGGACTAGCAGTTACAATGAGCAGTTCTTC. Translating gives CASSSITGTSSYNEQFF.

The chain joins TRBV19 to TRBJ2-5; the D gene is possibly TRBD2 (5 bases). Germline CDR1 and CDR2: LNHDA and SQIVND (reference sequence). The CDR3 sequence is 16 residues long. Trimming cost V 3 bases and J 7 bases, with 21 bases left between them. This CDR3 is CASSMSSLAGFVTQYF. The CDR3 DNA sequence: TGTGCCAGTAGTATGAGTAGCCTAGCTGGATTCGTGACCCAGTACTTC.

The V and J genes are TRBV6-1 and TRBJ2-7; 7 positions match TRBD2. Trimming cost V 10 bases and J 3 bases; bases outside gene matches: 9. The CDR3 runs 13 residues. CDR1 MNHNS and CDR2 SASEGT come from the germline V gene. DNA of the CDR3: TGTGCCACCGGGGGGTCCGACGGCTACGAGCAGTACTTC. Its protein product is CATGGSDGYEQYF.

V gene TRBV7-8 combines with J gene TRBJ2-3, with 8 bases aligning to TRBD2. The ends lost 5 bases at V and 0 bases at J; junction bases unmatched: 13. Germline V CDR1 and CDR2: SGHVS, FQNEAQ. This CDR3 spans 18 amino acids. In nucleotides, the CDR3 is TGTGCCAGCAGCCGTCCTAAGCGGGAGCTTCCCAGCACAGATACGCAGTATTTT. It encodes CASSRPKRELPSTDTQYF.

The V gene is TRBV28, the J gene TRBJ1-1; 8 bases line up with TRBD1. After removal of 3 bases from V and 1 base from J, the junction contained 7 bases not matched to a gene. The CDR3 sequence is 16 residues long. Germline V CDR1 and CDR2: MDHEN, SYDVKM. The CDR3 DNA sequence: TGTGCCAGCAGTTTGTCCCCCGGGACAGGGAACACTGAAGCTTTCTTT. It yields the protein CASSLSPGTGNTEAFF. Variable domain in full (rest from reference TRBV28 and TRBJ1-1): DVKVTQSSRYLVKRTGEKVFLECVQDMDHENMFWYRQDPGLGLRLIYFSYDVKMKEKGDIPEGYSVSREKKERFSLILESASTNQTSMYLCASSLSPGTGNTEAFFGQGTRLTVV.

The chain uses TRBV7-3 and TRBJ2-5, with 11 bases lining up with TRBD2. V shed 9 bases, J shed 5 bases, and the junction held 5 bases outside the gene matches. From germline, CDR1 is SGHTA and CDR2 FQGTGA. The CDR3 has 13 amino acids. The CDR3 reads CASSGRAGETQYF. For the CDR3, the DNA is TGTGCCAGTAGCGGGAGGGCCGGGGAGACCCAGTACTTC.

This clone appeared once. The V and J genes are TRBV7-2 and TRBJ1-2, with D uncertain. This CDR3 region has 14 residues. V lost 1 base and J lost 7, with 13 bases in between. Germline V gene sequence: CDR1 SGHTA, CDR2 FQGNSA. The CDR3 loop reads CASSLDVRNGGYTF. The CDR3 DNA reads as TGTGCCAGCAGCTTAGACGTCAGGAACGGTGGCTACACCTTC.

This clone was recorded a few times. The chain carries TRBV27 and TRBJ2-7, with 7 nucleotides matching TRBD1. Germline lookup yields CDR1 MNHEY and CDR2 SMNVEV (reference sequence). This CDR3 spans 15 amino acids. V was clipped by 6 bases and J by 8 bases; unmatched bases: 16. Here the CDR3 reads CASSLLGQQAYKQYF. The CDR3, as DNA: TGTGCCAGCAGCTTACTGGGACAGCAAGCTTACAAGCAGTACTTC.

This clone was recorded only once. The rearrangement uses TRBV5-1 and TRBJ2-6, with TRBD1 matching over 8 bases. Germline V gives CDR1 SGHRS, CDR2 YFSETQ. This CDR3 has 16 residues. V dropped 5 bases and J dropped 0; count of bases not matched to a gene: 4. CDR3 nucleotides: TGCGCCAGCAGTCGGGACAGGCGCTCTGGGGCCAACGTCCTGACTTTC. Its translation is CASSRDRRSGANVLTF.

The chain carries TRBV5-4 and TRBJ2-7; the D gene is possibly TRBD1 (6 bases). The CDR3 runs 13 residues. V gave up 4 bases and J gave up 3 bases, with 11 bases separating them. Germline-derived CDR1 and CDR2 are SGHNT and YYREEE (reference sequence). CDR3 in DNA: TGTGCCAGCAGCCCGGGACAATTCTACGAGCAGTACTTC. Its protein is CASSPGQFYEQYF. The entire variable domain, with the rest obtained from reference TRBV5-4 and TRBJ2-7, is as follows: ETGVTQSPTHLIKTRGQQVTLRCSSQSGHNTVSWYQQALGQGPQFIFQYYREEENGRGNFPPRFSGLQFPNYSSELNVNALELDDSALYLCASSPGQFYEQYFGPGTRLTVT.

The chain couples TRBV9 to TRBJ2-5; TRBD2 agrees at 12 bases. V shed 4 bases, J shed 2 bases, and the junction held 6 bases outside the gene matches. Per germline, CDR1 SGDLS and CDR2 YYNGEE. This CDR3 is 16 amino acids long. The chain's CDR3 is CASSPGLAGRQETQYF. CDR3 coding DNA: TGTGCCAGCAGCCCAGGACTAGCGGGGAGGCAAGAGACCCAGTACTTC.

This clone was seen only once. This chain uses TRBV15 with TRBJ2-7, with D unclear. The CDR3 is made up of 14 amino acids. Per the germline V gene, CDR1 is LNHNV and CDR2 is YYDKDF (reference sequence). V lost 0 bases and J 2 bases, leaving 8 bases between the germline ends. The CDR3 spells CATSRDQSAYEQYF. For the CDR3, the DNA is TGTGCCACCAGCAGAGATCAGTCTGCCTACGAGCAGTACTTC. Full variable domain (missing parts from reference TRBV15 and TRBJ2-7): DAMVIQNPRYQVTQFGKPVTLSCSQTLNHNVMYWYQQKSSQAPKLLFHYYDKDFNNEADTPDNFQSRRPNTSFCFLDIRSPGLGDTAMYLCATSRDQSAYEQYFGPGTRLTVT.

The chain has TRBV18 and TRBJ2-1; 11 nucleotides line up with TRBD2. CDR3 length: 15 amino acids. Germline CDR1 KGHSH, CDR2 LQKENI. V was clipped by 3 bases and J by 5 bases; unmatched bases: 3. The CDR3 is CASSPTSGRDNEQFF. CDR3 DNA sequence: TGTGCCAGCTCACCTACTAGCGGGAGAGACAATGAGCAGTTCTTC.

This sequence joins TRBV7-6 and TRBJ1-3; D may be TRBD1 (5 bases). V lost 6 bases, J lost 6 bases, and 18 bases lay in between. The CDR3 extends over 15 amino acids. CDR1 and CDR2 from the germline V gene are SGHVS and FNYEAQ. The CDR3 protein is CASSGSAGYANTIYF. In DNA form, the CDR3 reads TGTGCCAGCAGTGGGTCGGCAGGGTACGCAAACACCATATATTTT.

This clone was detected only a few times. V is TRBV10-1 and J is TRBJ2-7; 9 bases agree with TRBD2. From germline, CDR1 is WNHNN and CDR2 SYGVQD (reference sequence). This CDR3 has 18 residues. V was clipped by 7 bases and J by 2 bases; unmatched bases: 18. CDR3 coding DNA: TGCGCCAGCACCCTCCCCTGGGCGGGAGGGCCGCGAGCCTACGAGCAGTACTTC. This encodes CASTLPWAGGPRAYEQYF.

V usage is TRBV28 and J usage is TRBJ1-1; weak D call: TRBD1 (6 bases). V shed 5 bases and J shed 5 bases, with 15 bases lying between them. This CDR3 spans 14 amino acids. Germline CDR1 and CDR2: MDHEN and SYDVKM. The CDR3: CASSPTGRGTEAFF. CDR3 sequence (DNA): TGTGCCAGCAGTCCTACAGGGAGGGGAACTGAAGCTTTCTTT.

The chain is built from TRBV7-9 and TRBJ1-5; D is unclear. Germline loops: CDR1 SEHNR, CDR2 FQNEAQ (reference sequence). This CDR3 has 16 amino acids. The V gene lost 0 bases and the J gene lost 6 bases, with 15 bases spanning the gap. The CDR3: CASSLADGGRGQPQHF. The CDR3 nucleotides read TGTGCCAGCAGCTTAGCTGACGGAGGTCGTGGTCAGCCCCAGCATTTT. Full variable domain (remainder filled in from reference TRBV7-9 and TRBJ1-5): DTGVSQNPRHKITKRGQNVTFRCDPISEHNRLYWYRQTLGQGPEFLTYFQNEAQLEKSRLLSDRFSAERPKGSFSTLEIQRTEQGDSAMYLCASSLADGGRGQPQHFGDGTRLSIL.

J is TRBJ2-1 and V is TRBV4-1; TRBD2 might be the D (6 bases). V lost 4 bases to trimming and J lost 3 bases, with 16 bases between them. CDR3 length: 16 amino acids. Looked up from germline, CDR1 is MGHRA and CDR2 is YSYEKL. This CDR3 is CASSPNLAQLYNEQFF. Written as DNA, the CDR3 is TGCGCCAGCAGCCCCAACCTAGCGCAGCTCTACAATGAGCAGTTCTTC.